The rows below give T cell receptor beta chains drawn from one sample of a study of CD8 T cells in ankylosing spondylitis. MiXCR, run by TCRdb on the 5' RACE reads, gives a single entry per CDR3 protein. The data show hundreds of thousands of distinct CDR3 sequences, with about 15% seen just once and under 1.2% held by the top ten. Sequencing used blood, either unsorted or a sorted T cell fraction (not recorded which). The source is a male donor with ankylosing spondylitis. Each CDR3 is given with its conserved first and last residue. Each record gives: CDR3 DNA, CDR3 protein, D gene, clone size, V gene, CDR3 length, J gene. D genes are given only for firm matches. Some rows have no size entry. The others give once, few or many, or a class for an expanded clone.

DNA: TGTGCCAGCTCTCCAGCGGTCTCCTACGAGCAGTACTTC
CDR3: CASSPAVSYEQYF
D: .
size: .
V: TRBV18
length: 13
J: TRBJ2-7

DNA: TGTGCCAGCTCACCCCGGAGGGATTCTGAAGCTTTCTTT
CDR3: CASSPRRDSEAFF
D: .
size: few
V: TRBV18
length: 13
J: TRBJ1-1

DNA: TGCAGCGTTGTCCCGGCTGCAGGCCCAAGCTATGGCTACACCTTC
CDR3: CSVVPAAGPSYGYTF
D: .
size: .
V: TRBV29-1
length: 15
J: TRBJ1-2

DNA: TGTGCCACCAGGGGGACAGAAGGCAATCAGCCCCAGCATTTT
CDR3: CATRGTEGNQPQHF
D: TRBD1
size: .
V: TRBV10-3
length: 14
J: TRBJ1-5

DNA: TGTGCCAGCAGCCCACAGGAAGAGACCCAGTACTTC
CDR3: CASSPQEETQYF
D: .
size: few
V: TRBV9
length: 12
J: TRBJ2-5

DNA: TGCGCCAGCAGCTACAACAGGGACGAGCAGTACTTC
CDR3: CASSYNRDEQYF
D: .
size: many
V: TRBV5-1
length: 12
J: TRBJ2-7

DNA: TGCAGTGCGAACGTAGCGGGAGACGCCTACAATGAGCAGTTCTTC
CDR3: CSANVAGDAYNEQFF
D: TRBD2
size: many
V: TRBV20-1
length: 15
J: TRBJ2-1

DNA: TGCAGCGTTGAAGATTCAACCCAGTACTTC
CDR3: CSVEDSTQYF
D: .
size: few
V: TRBV29-1
length: 10
J: TRBJ2-5

DNA: TGTGCCAGCAGGCAGACGGGACCTCATTCCCCCCCGCAGTTCTTC
CDR3: CASRQTGPHSPPQFF
D: .
size: many
V: TRBV12-3/TRBV12-4
length: 15
J: TRBJ2-1

DNA: TGCAGCGCCTGGGTGGGACTAGCGTCTCCAGATACGCAGTATTTT
CDR3: CSAWVGLASPDTQYF
D: TRBD2
size: few
V: TRBV29-1
length: 15
J: TRBJ2-3

DNA: TGTGCCTGGAGCTTCCGGACTAGCGGAACCGGGGAGCTGTTTTTT
CDR3: CAWSFRTSGTGELFF
D: TRBD2
size: few
V: TRBV30
length: 15
J: TRBJ2-2

DNA: TGTGCCAGCAGCTTAGGAGTCGGACTAGCGGGGGCCTCCTACGAGCAGTACTTC
CDR3: CASSLGVGLAGASYEQYF
D: TRBD2
size: .
V: TRBV11-1
length: 18
J: TRBJ2-7

DNA: TGCAGTGCTAGAGATGGTGGAGCAACTAATGAAAAACTGTTTTTT
CDR3: CSARDGGATNEKLFF
D: .
size: .
V: TRBV20-1
length: 15
J: TRBJ1-4

DNA: TGCAGTGCCAAGCCCCGGGGGGAGACCCAGTACTTC
CDR3: CSAKPRGETQYF
D: .
size: .
V: TRBV20-1
length: 12
J: TRBJ2-5

DNA: TGTGCCAGCAGTGGAACAGCGGGGGGGCTTTACGGGTTCCATGAGCAGTTCTTC
CDR3: CASSGTAGGLYGFHEQFF
D: TRBD2
size: few
V: TRBV6-1
length: 18
J: TRBJ2-1

DNA: TGCGCCAGCAGCTTGGAATCGCAGGGCGCGGGGACGGCCTTATATGGCTACACCTTC
CDR3: CASSLESQGAGTALYGYTF
D: .
size: .
V: TRBV5-1
length: 19
J: TRBJ1-2

DNA: TGTGCCAGCAGTTCGGGGGCCGGGGAGCTGTTTTTT
CDR3: CASSSGAGELFF
D: .
size: many
V: TRBV7-9
length: 12
J: TRBJ2-2

DNA: TGTGCCAGCAGCTTAATGGGCAATGAGCAGTTCTTC
CDR3: CASSLMGNEQFF
D: .
size: .
V: TRBV7-3
length: 12
J: TRBJ2-1

DNA: TGTGCCACCGGGGACAATAGCAATCAGCCCCAGCATTTT
CDR3: CATGDNSNQPQHF
D: .
size: .
V: TRBV24-1
length: 13
J: TRBJ1-5

DNA: TGTGCCAGCAGTTACTCGGTAAAAGGGGCCCAGTACTTC
CDR3: CASSYSVKGAQYF
D: .
size: .
V: TRBV6-5
length: 13
J: TRBJ2-5

DNA: TGTGCCAGCAGCTTCTCCCTGGGAGGGGAGTCAGCCAAAAACATTCAGTACTTC
CDR3: CASSFSLGGESAKNIQYF
D: TRBD2
size: .
V: TRBV11-2
length: 18
J: TRBJ2-4

DNA: TGTGCCAGCAGCTTGGGCGGGAGGGCCATCACAGATACGCAGTATTTT
CDR3: CASSLGGRAITDTQYF
D: TRBD2
size: .
V: TRBV5-4
length: 16
J: TRBJ2-3

DNA: TGTGCCAGCAGTGGCGGGGGCAAAGGGACCGGGGAGCTGTTTTTT
CDR3: CASSGGGKGTGELFF
D: .
size: few
V: TRBV6-1
length: 15
J: TRBJ2-2

DNA: TGTGCCAGCAGCACCCGACAGGGAAAAGTAAACACCATATATTTT
CDR3: CASSTRQGKVNTIYF
D: TRBD1
size: few
V: TRBV11-2
length: 15
J: TRBJ1-3

DNA: TGTGCCAGCAGGCTCCCCGGGACCCAAGCCTACGAGCAGTACTTC
CDR3: CASRLPGTQAYEQYF
D: .
size: .
V: TRBV5-6
length: 15
J: TRBJ2-7

DNA: TGTGCCAGCAGTTTATCGACGAGTCCGGGGCCCCAGCATTTT
CDR3: CASSLSTSPGPQHF
D: .
size: .
V: TRBV27
length: 14
J: TRBJ1-5

DNA: TGTGCCAGCAGCTTATACAGGAATTCACCCCTCCACTTT
CDR3: CASSLYRNSPLHF
D: .
size: few
V: TRBV7-3
length: 13
J: TRBJ1-6

DNA: TGTGCCACCAGTGATTCCTCAGCCCGGACAGCATCTTGCACAGATACGCAGTATTTT
CDR3: CATSDSSARTASCTDTQYF
D: .
size: few
V: TRBV24-1
length: 19
J: TRBJ2-3

DNA: TGTGCCAGCAGTTCATACAGCTTTGAAGCTTTCTTT
CDR3: CASSSYSFEAFF
D: .
size: few
V: TRBV28
length: 12
J: TRBJ1-1

DNA: TGTGCCAGCAGAGAGGCAGGGGGTGGCTACACCTTC
CDR3: CASREAGGGYTF
D: TRBD1
size: few
V: TRBV2
length: 12
J: TRBJ1-2

DNA: TGTGCCAGCAGTGGGGACAGGGTGAATTCACCCCTCCACTTT
CDR3: CASSGDRVNSPLHF
D: TRBD1
size: many
V: TRBV12-3/TRBV12-4
length: 14
J: TRBJ1-6

DNA: TGCAGTGAGCGGGGGGAACCCGAAGCTTTCTTT
CDR3: CSERGEPEAFF
D: .
size: .
V: TRBV20-1
length: 11
J: TRBJ1-1

DNA: TGCAGTGCTAGAGGGACCGGGCGGGAGGGCTCGGAGACCCAGTACTTC
CDR3: CSARGTGREGSETQYF
D: TRBD2
size: .
V: TRBV20-1
length: 16
J: TRBJ2-5

DNA: TGTGCCAGCAGTTATCCGGTGACCGGGGAGCTGTTTTTT
CDR3: CASSYPVTGELFF
D: .
size: many
V: TRBV6-2/TRBV6-3
length: 13
J: TRBJ2-2

DNA: TGTGCCAGCAGTGGACAAGCGGGGGAGACGTACAATGAGCAGTTCTTC
CDR3: CASSGQAGETYNEQFF
D: TRBD2
size: .
V: TRBV6-1
length: 16
J: TRBJ2-1

DNA: TGTGCCAGCAGACAAACCCTAAACACTGAAGCTTTCTTT
CDR3: CASRQTLNTEAFF
D: .
size: many
V: TRBV12-3/TRBV12-4
length: 13
J: TRBJ1-1

DNA: TGTGCCAGCAGGCGGCCAGGGGGAAACTATGGCTACACCTTC
CDR3: CASRRPGGNYGYTF
D: TRBD1
size: few
V: TRBV12-3/TRBV12-4
length: 14
J: TRBJ1-2

DNA: TGTGCCAGCTCACCCAGCCTCTCGGACACTGAAGCTTTCTTT
CDR3: CASSPSLSDTEAFF
D: .
size: few
V: TRBV18
length: 14
J: TRBJ1-1

DNA: TGTGCCAGCAGTCCCGGGACTAGCGGGGGGCGGGGAGATACGCAGTATTTT
CDR3: CASSPGTSGGRGDTQYF
D: TRBD2
size: many
V: TRBV6-1
length: 17
J: TRBJ2-3

DNA: TGCAGCGTTGAAGATCCTGATAACACCGGGGAGCTGTTTTTT
CDR3: CSVEDPDNTGELFF
D: .
size: .
V: TRBV29-1
length: 14
J: TRBJ2-2

DNA: TGTGCCAGCAGCTTAACTCGGTCCACTTCTAGGGGGGAGACCCAGTACTTC
CDR3: CASSLTRSTSRGETQYF
D: .
size: .
V: TRBV7-9
length: 17
J: TRBJ2-5

DNA: TGCAGTGCTAGAGATCTCTACAGGGGGCTTCCCTACAATGAGCAGTTCTTC
CDR3: CSARDLYRGLPYNEQFF
D: TRBD1
size: few
V: TRBV20-1
length: 17
J: TRBJ2-1

DNA: TGCAGTGCCCGGAGGAGGGGGGGCCGGAGGAGCACAGATACGCAGTATTTT
CDR3: CSARRRGGRRSTDTQYF
D: .
size: .
V: TRBV20-1
length: 17
J: TRBJ2-3

DNA: TGCAGCGTTGAAGACATTGGTGGGAGGGGGGCGTCCTACAATGAGCAGTTCTTC
CDR3: CSVEDIGGRGASYNEQFF
D: .
size: many
V: TRBV29-1
length: 18
J: TRBJ2-1

DNA: TGTGCCAGCAGGACGGGCGAGTCCTACAATGAGCAGTTCTTC
CDR3: CASRTGESYNEQFF
D: .
size: .
V: TRBV25-1
length: 14
J: TRBJ2-1

DNA: TGTGCTCGCGGGGACAGGGCTGGGGGCTACACCTTC
CDR3: CARGDRAGGYTF
D: TRBD1
size: .
V: TRBV30
length: 12
J: TRBJ1-2

DNA: TGTGCCAGCCAGAGAGATAGCGGGGTGCTCTACGAGCAGTACTTC
CDR3: CASQRDSGVLYEQYF
D: TRBD2
size: few
V: TRBV6-2/TRBV6-3
length: 15
J: TRBJ2-7

DNA: TGTGCCACCAGTGACACAGGGGTCTCTGGGGCCAACGTCCTGACTTTC
CDR3: CATSDTGVSGANVLTF
D: TRBD1
size: .
V: TRBV24-1
length: 16
J: TRBJ2-6

DNA: TGCGCCAGCAGCTTGGAGGGACAGGGGAGAGGGGAGCAGTACTTC
CDR3: CASSLEGQGRGEQYF
D: TRBD1
size: many
V: TRBV5-1
length: 15
J: TRBJ2-7

DNA: TGTGCCAGCAGCTTAGACAGGGGGCGCGTAGAGACCCAGTACTTC
CDR3: CASSLDRGRVETQYF
D: TRBD1
size: .
V: TRBV7-9
length: 15
J: TRBJ2-5

DNA: TGTGCCATCAGTGGGGACAGGGCGAACACTGAAGCTTTCTTT
CDR3: CAISGDRANTEAFF
D: TRBD1
size: few
V: TRBV10-3
length: 14
J: TRBJ1-1

DNA: TGTGCCAGCAGCCGGGGGTGGGCAGAGACCCAGTACTTC
CDR3: CASSRGWAETQYF
D: .
size: few
V: TRBV11-2
length: 13
J: TRBJ2-5

DNA: TGTGCCAGCAGTGAAGCTAGCGGGAGGCCCACCGGGGAGCTGTTTTTT
CDR3: CASSEASGRPTGELFF
D: TRBD2
size: few
V: TRBV6-4
length: 16
J: TRBJ2-2

DNA: TGCGCCAGCAGCGGGACCGGGACGGGCACAGATACGCAGTATTTT
CDR3: CASSGTGTGTDTQYF
D: .
size: many
V: TRBV5-1
length: 15
J: TRBJ2-3

DNA: TGTGCCAGCAGTAGGGGGACTAGCGGGAGACAGTTCTTC
CDR3: CASSRGTSGRQFF
D: TRBD2
size: few
V: TRBV6-2/TRBV6-3
length: 13
J: TRBJ2-1

DNA: TGTGCCAGCAGAACAGGGGACCTTGAAGCTTTCTTT
CDR3: CASRTGDLEAFF
D: TRBD1
size: many
V: TRBV12-3/TRBV12-4
length: 12
J: TRBJ1-1

DNA: TGTGCCAGCAGTGATAACACCTATGTCGAGCATGAGCAGTTCTTC
CDR3: CASSDNTYVEHEQFF
D: .
size: many
V: TRBV12-3/TRBV12-4
length: 15
J: TRBJ2-1

DNA: TGCAGCGTTAACAGACTAGCGGGAGGGACCGGGGAGCTGTTTTTT
CDR3: CSVNRLAGGTGELFF
D: TRBD2
size: .
V: TRBV29-1
length: 15
J: TRBJ2-2

DNA: TGTGCCAGCAGTTCAGGAGGGGGCGCCGGTTCACCCCTCCACTTT
CDR3: CASSSGGGAGSPLHF
D: TRBD1
size: .
V: TRBV6-5
length: 15
J: TRBJ1-6